A single sample gave rise to the 23 T cell receptor beta chains below, sequenced in a study of blood T cell repertoires in COVID-19. Sequencing was performed with immunoSEQ multiplex PCR; in TCRdb, only in-frame clones are kept and a portion is missing. The table lists 200,000 to 250,000 clones, almost 85% of them singletons, with approximately 16% in the top ten. What was sequenced was PBMCs or T cells enriched from blood (not recorded which). Every receptor here comes from a man aged 40-49 years who had recovered from COVID-19.

This clone appeared once. V usage is TRBV7-3 and J usage is TRBJ2-3; tentatively, D is TRBD2 (6 bases). CDR3 size: 16 residues. Germline CDR1 SGHTA, CDR2 FQGTGA. Between the trimmed V and J ends, which lost 1 base and 0 bases, there was a span of 11 bases. The CDR3 loop reads CASSLIGGTSTDTQYF. The CDR3 region has the DNA TGTGCCAGCAGCTTAATAGGCGGGACTAGCACAGATACGCAGTATTTT.

The chain couples TRBV28 to TRBJ1-5, with 7 nucleotides matching TRBD1. CDR1 is MDHEN and CDR2 is SYDVKM in the germline V gene. The CDR3 consists of 16 residues. V lost 6 bases and J lost 6; bases outside the gene matches: 14. The CDR3 spells CASRPPADRVTQPQHF. The CDR3 coding sequence is TGTGCCAGCAGGCCCCCAGCCGACAGGGTGACTCAGCCCCAGCATTTT.

This chain connects TRBV5-1 to TRBJ2-3; 8 positions match TRBD2. There are 14 residues in the CDR3. Germline V gene data show CDR1 as SGHRS and CDR2 as YFSETQ. V lost 7 bases, J lost 5 bases, and 9 bases stayed unmatched. CDR3 protein: CASQEAGEQDTQYF. For the CDR3, the DNA is TGCGCCAGCCAAGAAGCGGGAGAGCAAGATACGCAGTATTTT. Variable domain in full (rest from reference TRBV5-1 and TRBJ2-3): KAGVTQTPRYLIKTRGQQVTLSCSPISGHRSVSWYQQTPGQGLQFLFEYFSETQRNKGNFPGRFSGRQFSNSRSEMNVSTLELGDSALYLCASQEAGEQDTQYFGPGTRLTVL.

This chain connects TRBV6-5 to TRBJ2-3, with TRBD1 matching 10 bases. Germline CDR1 and CDR2: MNHEY and SVGAGI. This CDR3 is 15 amino acids long. With 6 bases clipped from V and 2 bases from J, the junction kept 5 bases outside the gene matches. The chain's CDR3 is CASRTTGGTTDTQYF. The DNA for the CDR3 is TGTGCCAGCAGAACGACAGGGGGCACCACAGATACGCAGTATTTT.

The gene calls are TRBV18 and TRBJ2-5; the match to TRBD1 covers 8 bases. V trimming: 2 bases; J trimming: 5 bases; junction bases outside the gene matches: 7. Germline V lookup: CDR1 KGHSH, CDR2 LQKENI. The CDR3 runs to 15 residues. The CDR3 sequence is CASSPSQGAGETQYF. CDR3 coding DNA: TGTGCCAGCTCACCAAGCCAGGGGGCTGGGGAGACCCAGTACTTC.

This clone was recorded once. CDR3 DNA: TGTGCCAGTAGTATAGCCTCGGGGGGTGACTACGAGCAGTACTTC. Encoded protein: CASSIASGGDYEQYF. V is TRBV19 and J is TRBJ2-7, with TRBD2 matching over 7 bases. The length of the CDR3 is 15 residues. Germline CDR1 is LNHDA and CDR2 is SQIVND (reference sequence). V shed 1 base and J 3 bases; nucleotides not matched to a gene: 6.

The chain has TRBV5-4 and TRBJ2-3; 8 bases agree with TRBD2. CDR3 length: 15 amino acids. Germline V gives CDR1 SGHNT, CDR2 YYREEE (reference sequence). Trimming at V came to 4 bases and at J to 1 base, leaving 5 bases not matched to a gene. The CDR3 sequence: CASSTSGGGTDTQYF. DNA of the CDR3: TGTGCCAGCAGCACAAGCGGGGGAGGCACAGATACGCAGTATTTT.

V and J are TRBV5-5 and TRBJ2-7; TRBD1 matches 9 bases. The germline CDR1 and CDR2 sequences are SGHKS and YYEKEE (reference sequence). The CDR3 sequence is 14 residues long. Losses at the gene ends were 4 bases for V and 1 base for J; bases not matched to a gene: 3. CDR3 nucleotides: TGTGCCAGCAGCCCACAGGGGGCGTCCTACGAGCAGTACTTC. This sequence encodes CASSPQGASYEQYF.

The genes are TRBV18 and TRBJ2-7, with D unresolved. V dropped 0 bases and J dropped 0 bases, with 9 bases sitting between them. CDR3 length: 15 amino acids. Germline CDR1 and CDR2: KGHSH and LQKENI. The CDR3 spells CASSPPSPSSYEQYF. In nucleotides, the CDR3 is TGTGCCAGCTCACCACCCTCCCCGAGCTCCTACGAGCAGTACTTC.

The gene calls are TRBV5-1 and TRBJ2-2; 10 bases are a match to TRBD1. This CDR3 spans 16 amino acids. The ends lost 5 bases at V and 5 bases at J; junction bases unmatched: 9. From germline, CDR1 is SGHRS and CDR2 YFSETQ. This CDR3 is CASRATGGWGTGELFF. The CDR3 DNA sequence: TGCGCCAGCAGAGCGACAGGGGGCTGGGGAACCGGGGAGCTGTTTTTT.

The V gene is TRBV5-1, the J gene TRBJ1-5, with D tentatively TRBD1 (5 bases). Trimming took 3 bases from V and 6 from J, leaving 7 bases between them. This CDR3 has 12 amino acids. Germline CDR1 SGHRS, CDR2 YFSETQ. Here the CDR3 DNA reads TGCGCCAGCAGCTCGGACATTCAGCCCCAGCATTTT. Protein product: CASSSDIQPQHF.

This clone was detected a few times. The genes are TRBV9 and TRBJ1-1; D gene unclear. Germline values: CDR1 SGDLS, CDR2 YYNGEE. The V end was cut by 3 bases, the J end by 2 bases, with 8 bases between. The CDR3 is 13 residues long. This CDR3 reads CASSGRFNTEAFF. The DNA of the CDR3 is TGTGCCAGCAGCGGCAGATTTAACACTGAAGCTTTCTTT.

This clone occurred a few times. V usage is TRBV18 and J usage is TRBJ1-3; no firm D call. Germline V CDR1 and CDR2: KGHSH, LQKENI. The CDR3 runs 14 residues. Trimming took 3 bases from V and 0 from J, leaving 6 bases between them. The CDR3 loop is CASSPQYSGNTIYF. CDR3 bases: TGTGCCAGCTCACCCCAGTACTCTGGAAACACCATATATTTT.

The gene calls are TRBV9 and TRBJ2-1; possible D gene TRBD2, 6 bases. Deletions cut 4 bases from V and 6 bases from J, with 17 bases between. Germline V gene lookup returns CDR1 SGDLS and CDR2 YYNGEE. CDR3 size: 15 residues. CDR3 sequence reads: CASSPSLGGPNEQFF. CDR3 DNA: TGTGCCAGCAGCCCCTCACTAGGAGGGCCCAATGAGCAGTTCTTC. The full variable domain, with the rest looked up from reference TRBV9 and TRBJ2-1, is DSGVTQTPKHLITATGQRVTLRCSPRSGDLSVYWYQQSLDQGLQFLIQYYNGEERAKGNILERFSAQQFPDLHSELNLSSLELGDSALYFCASSPSLGGPNEQFFGPGTRLTVL.

The count of this clone is one. This sequence joins TRBV5-1 and TRBJ1-6, with a possible D match to TRBD1 (6 bases). Germline V CDR1 and CDR2: SGHRS, YFSETQ. This CDR3 comprises 16 residues. The ends were cut back, 5 bases at V and 6 bases at J, with 18 bases in the middle. CDR3: CASSLGANRGNSPLHF. The CDR3 DNA reads as TGCGCCAGCAGTCTGGGGGCGAATAGGGGTAATTCACCCCTCCACTTT.

The V and J genes are TRBV25-1 and TRBJ2-2, with 9 nucleotides matching TRBD1. In germline, CDR1 is MGHDK, CDR2 SYGVNS. The junction had 11 bases not matched to a gene; V was cut back by 6 bases and J by 3 bases. The CDR3 spans 17 residues. The CDR3 sequence: CASSETGGLGDTGELFF. Written as DNA, the CDR3 is TGTGCCAGCAGCGAAACAGGGGGCCTAGGGGACACCGGGGAGCTGTTTTTT.

This rearrangement joins TRBV28 to TRBJ2-7, with TRBD1 matching 7 bases. J lost 6 bases, V lost 6 bases, and 14 bases had no gene match. In germline, CDR1 is MDHEN, CDR2 SYDVKM. CDR3 length: 15 residues. The CDR3 loop is CASSRNDRDVAEQYF. DNA for the CDR3: TGTGCCAGCAGCCGCAATGACAGGGATGTGGCCGAGCAGTACTTC.

The chain uses TRBV28 and TRBJ1-1; no reliable D call. Germline CDR1 is MDHEN and CDR2 is SYDVKM. The CDR3 loop spans 14 amino acids. V was cut by 7 bases and J by 2 bases, with 14 bases left in between. CDR3 nucleotide sequence: TGTGCCAGCACTCGTGCGGGGATCAACACTGAAGCTTTCTTT. It yields the protein CASTRAGINTEAFF.

The CDR3 nucleotides are TGTGCCAGCAGCCGGGACAGGTCCTCTAACAATGAGCAGTTCTTC. Translated: CASSRDRSSNNEQFF. The chain combines TRBV7-3 with TRBJ2-1; 8 bases agree with TRBD1. Germline CDR1 SGHTA, CDR2 FQGTGA. J was trimmed by 5 bases and V by 5 bases; bases with no gene match: 8. The CDR3 loop spans 15 amino acids.

The CDR3 spells CASRRGGFDGYTF. CDR3 DNA sequence: TGTGCCAGCCGTCGGGGTGGGTTCGATGGCTACACCTTC. The chain employs TRBV2 and TRBJ1-2; D gene ambiguous. V was trimmed by 8 bases and J by 6 bases, leaving 16 bases between them. Germline V gives CDR1 SNHLY, CDR2 FYNNEI. The CDR3 has 13 residues.

V and J are TRBV6-5 and TRBJ1-5, with 9 nucleotides matching TRBD1. Per germline, CDR1 MNHEY and CDR2 SVGAGI. The CDR3 sequence is 15 residues long. With V trimmed by 6 bases and J by 5 bases, 8 bases remained unmatched. Here the CDR3 DNA reads TGTGCCAGCAGCGCCGACAGGGGGGGTGATCAGCCCCAGCATTTT. It specifies CASSADRGGDQPQHF.

The V call is TRBV7-9, the J call TRBJ1-6; D is undetermined. The CDR3 covers 13 residues. The germline V gene encodes CDR1 SEHNR and CDR2 FQNEAQ (reference sequence). The V and J ends lost 3 bases and 10 bases respectively, with 10 bases between them. The CDR3 sequence: CASSFLVRSPLHF. The CDR3 bases are TGTGCCAGCAGCTTCCTAGTGAGGTCACCCCTCCACTTT. Full variable domain (outside the CDR3, taken from reference TRBV7-9 and TRBJ1-6): DTGVSQNPRHKITKRGQNVTFRCDPISEHNRLYWYRQTLGQGPEFLTYFQNEAQLEKSRLLSDRFSAERPKGSFSTLEIQRTEQGDSAMYLCASSFLVRSPLHFGNGTRLTVT.

The genes are TRBV6-5 and TRBJ1-1; D remains ambiguous. The length of the CDR3 is 13 residues. Per the germline V gene, CDR1 is MNHEY and CDR2 is SVGAGI. V lost 8 bases, J lost 1 base, and 11 bases lay in between. Here the CDR3 reads CASGRSGNTEAFF. The DNA of the CDR3 is TGTGCCAGCGGCCGGTCAGGGAACACTGAAGCTTTCTTT.